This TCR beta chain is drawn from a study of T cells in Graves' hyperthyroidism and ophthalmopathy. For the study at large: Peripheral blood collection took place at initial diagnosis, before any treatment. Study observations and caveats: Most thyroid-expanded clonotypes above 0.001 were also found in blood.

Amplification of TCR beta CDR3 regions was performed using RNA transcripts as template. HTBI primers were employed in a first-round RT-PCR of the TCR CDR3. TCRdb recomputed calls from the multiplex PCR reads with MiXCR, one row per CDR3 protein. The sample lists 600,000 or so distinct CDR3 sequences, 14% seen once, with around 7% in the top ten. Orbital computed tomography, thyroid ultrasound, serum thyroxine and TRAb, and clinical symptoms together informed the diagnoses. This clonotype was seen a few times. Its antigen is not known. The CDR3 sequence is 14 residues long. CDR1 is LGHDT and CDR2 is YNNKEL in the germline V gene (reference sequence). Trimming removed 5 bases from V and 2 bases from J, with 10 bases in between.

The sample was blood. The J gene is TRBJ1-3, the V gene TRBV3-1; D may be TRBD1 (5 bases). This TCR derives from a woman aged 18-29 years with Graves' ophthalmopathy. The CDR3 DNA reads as TGTGCCAGCAGCTCAGGGTTAGCTGGAAACACCATATATTTT. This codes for CASSSGLAGNTIYF.